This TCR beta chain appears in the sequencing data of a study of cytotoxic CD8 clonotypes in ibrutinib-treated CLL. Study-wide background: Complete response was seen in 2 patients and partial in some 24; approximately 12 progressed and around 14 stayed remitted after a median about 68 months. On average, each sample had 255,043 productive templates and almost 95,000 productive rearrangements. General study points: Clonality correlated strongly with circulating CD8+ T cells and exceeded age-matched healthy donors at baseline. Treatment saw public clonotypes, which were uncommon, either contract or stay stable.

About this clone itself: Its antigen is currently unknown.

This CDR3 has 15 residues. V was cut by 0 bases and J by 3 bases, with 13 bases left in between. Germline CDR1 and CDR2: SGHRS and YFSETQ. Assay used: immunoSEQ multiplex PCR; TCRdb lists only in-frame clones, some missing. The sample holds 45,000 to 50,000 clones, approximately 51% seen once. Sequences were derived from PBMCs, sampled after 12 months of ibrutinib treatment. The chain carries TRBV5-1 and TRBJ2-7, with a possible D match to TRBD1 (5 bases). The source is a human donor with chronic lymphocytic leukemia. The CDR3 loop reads CASSLGGGQGYEQYF. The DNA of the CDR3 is TGCGCCAGCAGCTTGGGGGGTGGGCAGGGCTACGAGCAGTACTTC.